This is a list of T cell receptor beta chains from one sample in a study of shared clonotypes between healthy human individuals. Sequenced by immunoSEQ multiplex PCR; TCRdb stores in-frame clones only, minus some. The repertoire consists of over 2,000,000 clones, with 85% to 95% occurring once and the leading ten covering less than 2%. Sequencing input: naive CD8+ T cells from PBMCs. The receptors here all came from a man aged 18 to 30 in good health. Some clones in this sample may be carry-over from other donors' samples. The CDR3 runs from the conserved cysteine through the conserved F or W. D genes are given only for firm matches. Expanded clones get a size class; other rows say once, few or many, or leave the size out.

clone_size	d_call	cdr3_length	v_call	j_call	cdr3_nt	cdr3_aa
few	NA	13	TRBV6-5	TRBJ1-4	TGTGCCAGCAGTTACAGGGATAATGAAAAACTGTTTTTT	CASSYRDNEKLFF
once	NA	12	TRBV25-1	TRBJ1-1	TGTGCCAGCATTCACGGGAACACTGAAGCTTTCTTT	CASIHGNTEAFF
NA	NA	12	TRBV6-5	TRBJ2-3	TGTGCCAGCAGTTCCTACTCAGATACGCAGTATTTT	CASSSYSDTQYF
NA	NA	13	TRBV27	TRBJ2-7	TGTGCCAGCAGTAACCGATACAGAGACGAGCAGTACTTC	CASSNRYRDEQYF
NA	NA	14	TRBV29-1	TRBJ2-7	TGCAGCGTAGAGGACGCTGAGAGCTCCTACGAGCAGTACTTC	CSVEDAESSYEQYF
NA	NA	13	TRBV27	TRBJ1-2	TGTGCCAGCGGACCTTCATACGCGTATGGCTACACCTTC	CASGPSYAYGYTF
NA	TRBD2	16	TRBV11-2	TRBJ2-5	TGTGCCACCTCCCCCGGACTAGCAAAATTCCAAGAGACCCAGTACTTC	CATSPGLAKFQETQYF
few	TRBD2	15	TRBV7-9	TRBJ2-3	TGTGCCAGCAGCAAAAATGTCGGGACTAGCGGGAGGGCAGCATTT	CASSKNVGTSGRAAF
once	TRBD2	16	TRBV10-3	TRBJ2-1	TGTGCCATCACCCCGGGGACTAGCGGTCTCCTGGATGAGCAGTTCTTC	CAITPGTSGLLDEQFF
NA	NA	15	TRBV27	TRBJ1-6	TGTGCCAGCAGTCCCAGGGAGGGAAGTGCTTCACCCCTCCACTTT	CASSPREGSASPLHF
once	NA	14	TRBV4-1	TRBJ1-5	TGCGCCAGCAGCCAAGACCCCTACAATCAGCCCCAGCATTTT	CASSQDPYNQPQHF
NA	NA	14	TRBV9	TRBJ2-1	TGTGCCAGCAGCGTAGGGGACACCTACAATGAGCAGTTCTTC	CASSVGDTYNEQFF
NA	TRBD1	15	TRBV18	TRBJ2-5	TGTGCCAGCTCACCACCGGGACAGGGGAGGGAGACCCAGTACTTC	CASSPPGQGRETQYF
NA	NA	15	TRBV6-5	TRBJ2-2	TGTGCCAGCAGTTACGCGATAGGGGGTCCCGGGGAGCTGTTTTTT	CASSYAIGGPGELFF
NA	NA	11	TRBV29-1	TRBJ2-2	TGCAGCGTTGGTCTTAACGGGGAGCTGTTTTTT	CSVGLNGELFF
NA	NA	14	TRBV15	TRBJ2-7	TGTGCCACCAGCAAAGGGGGGGTCTCCTACGAGCAGTACTTC	CATSKGGVSYEQYF
NA	NA	14	TRBV6-1	TRBJ1-1	TGTGCCAGCAGTGAAACGGGGCGGAGGACTGAAGCTTTCTTT	CASSETGRRTEAFF
NA	NA	14	TRBV30	TRBJ1-5	TGTGCCTGGAGGGGGGCCAGCAGCAATCAGCCCCAGCATTTT	CAWRGASSNQPQHF
few	TRBD1	14	TRBV27	TRBJ1-1	TGTGCCAGCAGGTGGGACAGTCCTGGGGCTGAAGCTTTCTTT	CASRWDSPGAEAFF
NA	NA	16	TRBV28	TRBJ1-4	TGTGCCAGCAGCATAATTCGGGGGGTACGTGGTGAAAAACTGTTTTTT	CASSIIRGVRGEKLFF
NA	TRBD2	14	TRBV27	TRBJ2-5	TGTGCCAGCAGTCGGGGGGGGAGGAGAGAGACCCAGTACTTC	CASSRGGRRETQYF
NA	NA	16	TRBV14	TRBJ1-2	TGTGCCAGCAGCCAACGGGCAGGGACACCCCACTATGGCTACACCTTC	CASSQRAGTPHYGYTF
NA	NA	19	TRBV7-9	TRBJ2-1	TGTGCCAGCAGCTTATTCCCAAGGGTAGCGGTTAGCTCCTACAATGAGCAGTTCTTC	CASSLFPRVAVSSYNEQFF
NA	NA	16	TRBV7-9	TRBJ2-5	TGTGCCAGCAGTCCCCCCTACGGGACGCCCGCAGAGACCCAGTACTTC	CASSPPYGTPAETQYF
NA	TRBD1	13	TRBV27	TRBJ1-2	TGTGCCAGCAGTTTCAGGGGGGCCCCGGGAGTTACCTTC	CASSFRGAPGVTF
NA	TRBD1	17	TRBV2	TRBJ1-4	TGTGCCAGCAGTGAACTATTGCCCGGGACAGCTAATGAAAAACTGTTTTTT	CASSELLPGTANEKLFF
NA	NA	18	TRBV11-2	TRBJ2-7	TGTGCCAGCAGCTTAGTGCAGGTCGAGGGACTGGGTTGGGACGAGCAGTACTTC	CASSLVQVEGLGWDEQYF
NA	TRBD2	15	TRBV7-6	TRBJ2-1	TGTGCCAGCAGCTTAGTTGGGAGGGCCTACAATGAGCAGTTCTTC	CASSLVGRAYNEQFF
NA	TRBD1	13	TRBV4-3	TRBJ1-1	TGCGCCACCCGGGACAGGGGGCTCACTGAAGCTTTCTTT	CATRDRGLTEAFF
once	NA	14	TRBV19	TRBJ2-1	TGTGCCAGTAGTATAAGGGCTAGCGAGGATGAGCAGTTCTTC	CASSIRASEDEQFF
NA	TRBD1	15	TRBV6-5	TRBJ2-7	TGTGCCAGCAGTCCTCGGACAGGAATGTTCTACGAGCAGTACTTC	CASSPRTGMFYEQYF
NA	NA	15	TRBV7-9	TRBJ1-5	TGTGCCAGCAGCTCCGACGGGAGGCGGGATCAGCCCCAGCATTTT	CASSSDGRRDQPQHF
NA	NA	13	TRBV27	TRBJ2-7	TGTGCCAGCAGTTTCAGGGCGGGCTACGAGCAGTACTTC	CASSFRAGYEQYF
NA	NA	15	TRBV27	TRBJ2-5	TGTGCCAGCAGTCTGATAGCGGGACAGACAACGACCCAGTACTTC	CASSLIAGQTTTQYF
NA	TRBD2	22	TRBV4-1	TRBJ2-5	TGCGCCAGCAGCCAGGTTCCCAGGGCTGTGCTAGCGGGAGGGAAACCGAGGGAGACCCAGTACTTC	CASSQVPRAVLAGGKPRETQYF
NA	TRBD1	15	TRBV29-1	TRBJ1-1	TGCAGCGTTGAGAGGGACAGGGAGGCGGGCGCTGAAGCTTTCTTT	CSVERDREAGAEAFF
NA	TRBD1	18	TRBV7-8	TRBJ1-1	TGTGCCAGCAGCTTAGAACTGGTGCAGGGGGAATTGGACACTGAAGCTTTCTTT	CASSLELVQGELDTEAFF
NA	TRBD1	14	TRBV30	TRBJ2-7	TGTGCCTGGAGTGCAACAGGGGTGAGCTACGAGCAGTACTTC	CAWSATGVSYEQYF
NA	NA	14	TRBV28	TRBJ1-5	TGTGCCAGCAGTGACCCAGGGGAGGTTCAGCCCCAGCATTTT	CASSDPGEVQPQHF
NA	NA	14	TRBV9	TRBJ2-1	TGTGCCAGCAGCGTAGTTGGGCAGTACAATGAGCAGTTCTTC	CASSVVGQYNEQFF
NA	NA	16	TRBV7-9	TRBJ2-1	TGTGCCAGCAGCCCCATGGAACGGGACGGATACAATGAGCAGTTCTTC	CASSPMERDGYNEQFF
once	NA	16	TRBV7-9	TRBJ2-2	TGTGCCAGCAGCCACTTGGGGCAGTCGAACACCGGGGAGCTGTTTTTT	CASSHLGQSNTGELFF
NA	TRBD2	17	TRBV28	TRBJ2-1	TGTGCCAGCAGTTTCCGCAGGGTAGGGCGGGAGTTTCTTGTGCAGTTCTTC	CASSFRRVGREFLVQFF
NA	NA	13	TRBV7-3	TRBJ1-1	TGTGCCAGCAGCGTTGTAGGGGGGACTGAAGCTTTCTTT	CASSVVGGTEAFF
NA	NA	15	TRBV21-1	TRBJ2-7	TGTGCCAGCAGCAGGGGAACAGAAACTTCCTACGAGCAGTACTTC	CASSRGTETSYEQYF
NA	NA	14	TRBV6-5	TRBJ2-1	TGTGCCAGCAGTTACGGTACGGTGACATCTGAGCAGTTCTTC	CASSYGTVTSEQFF
NA	NA	16	TRBV9	TRBJ1-3	TGTGCCAGCAGCGTGGCGCCGGGACTTATTGGAAACACCATATATTTT	CASSVAPGLIGNTIYF
NA	TRBD1	14	TRBV5-1	TRBJ1-1	TGCGCCAGCAGCCCGGGGACAGGGCCCACTGAAGCTTTCTTT	CASSPGTGPTEAFF
once	NA	11	TRBV6-5	TRBJ2-2	TGTGCCAGGATTTTTACCGGGGAGCTGTTTTTT	CARIFTGELFF
NA	NA	14	TRBV11-2	TRBJ2-7	TGTGCCAGCAGCTTAGGTAGACCCGCCTACGAGCAGTACTTC	CASSLGRPAYEQYF
NA	TRBD2	16	TRBV28	TRBJ2-6	TGTGCCACCCACACTAAGCGGGAGGCTGGGGCCAACGTCCTGACTTTC	CATHTKREAGANVLTF
NA	TRBD2	16	TRBV5-1	TRBJ2-1	TGCGCCAGCAGCCCCTTTGGGACTAGCGGATTCAATGAGCAGTTCTTC	CASSPFGTSGFNEQFF
NA	TRBD1	12	TRBV7-9	TRBJ1-1	TGTGCCAGCAGCCCCGGGACAGCCGAAGCTTTCTTT	CASSPGTAEAFF
NA	TRBD1	14	TRBV19	TRBJ1-1	TGTGCCAGTAGCTACCGGGACAGGCTCACTGAAGCTTTCTTT	CASSYRDRLTEAFF
NA	NA	13	TRBV29-1	TRBJ2-3	TGCAGCGTCACAGAAAGGGTGGCAGATACGCAGTATTTT	CSVTERVADTQYF